The source of this T cell receptor (beta chain) is a study of molecular identifiers for immune sequencing clone quantification. In TCRdb, the PCR reads were re-called with MiXCR into one record per CDR3 protein. The sample includes about 640,000 distinct CDR3 sequences, 15% to 20% of them seen just once. There are many counts of this clonotype. The sample was naive CD8+ T cells from blood, with Jurkat cell RNA spiked in. Subset here: FACS-sorted CD8+CD4-CCR7+CD45RA+ naive T cells. The receptor's source is a human donor in good health. Some libraries in this study had Jurkat cell RNA spiked in.

The CDR3 reads CASSSPTGVNSPLHF. CDR3 DNA: TGTGCCAGCAGCTCACCCACAGGGGTTAATTCACCCCTCCACTTT. The V call is TRBV7-9, the J call TRBJ1-6; 7 bases are a match to TRBD1. Germline CDR1 SEHNR, CDR2 FQNEAQ (reference sequence). This CDR3 comprises 15 residues. The junction had 6 bases not matched to a gene; V was cut back by 4 bases and J by 6 bases.